This paragraph covers one T cell receptor beta chain sequence. In the naive CD8 group, cells lacked CD45RO and were positively selected for CCR7, so terminally differentiated effector memory CD45RA+ cells were left out. The sample originates from a study of shared clonotypes between healthy human individuals. TCRdb keeps only in-frame clones here, not all; method: immunoSEQ multiplex PCR. The table lists around 2,000,000 clones, 85% to 95% of them singletons. Trimming took 1 base from V and 3 from J, leaving 13 bases between them. This CDR3 is built from 15 residues. Per the germline V gene, CDR1 is MDHEN and CDR2 is SYDVKM.

The chain links TRBV28 to TRBJ2-7, with D possibly TRBD2 on 5 matching bases. The sample consisted of naive CD8+ T cells sorted from blood. The sequence was obtained from a man between 18 and 35 years old in good health. The CDR3: CASSLYGERDYEQYF. The CDR3 DNA sequence: TGTGCCAGCAGTTTATACGGGGAGAGGGACTACGAGCAGTACTTC.